A single sample is the source of the 21 T cell receptor beta chains below, sequenced in a study of blood T cell repertoires in COVID-19. Sequencing used immunoSEQ multiplex PCR; TCRdb keeps in-frame clones, though not all of them. There are about 88,000 clones in the sample; about 88% occur only once, and around 3% lies in the top ten. Sequencing input: peripheral blood. These receptors were collected from a woman older than 75 with acute or convalescent COVID-19.

The chain carries TRBV3-1 (or the pseudogene TRBV3-2) and TRBJ2-2, with 9 positions matching TRBD1. The CDR3 is 15 residues long. V lost 4 bases and J lost 7; bases outside the gene matches: 7. Germline lookup yields CDR1 LGHDT and CDR2 YNNKEL (reference sequence). For the CDR3, the DNA is TGTGCCAGCAGCCTCGGACAGGGGAATTACGGGGAGCTGTTTTTT. Encoded protein: CASSLGQGNYGELFF.

This chain links TRBV7-8 with TRBJ1-5; tentative D call: TRBD1 (6 bases). Germline V CDR1 and CDR2: SGHVS, FQNEAQ. V was cut by 0 bases and J by 6 bases, with 12 bases left in between. This CDR3 region has 15 residues. The CDR3 reads CASSLATGLAQPQHF. The CDR3, as DNA: TGTGCCAGCAGCTTAGCGACAGGTCTTGCTCAGCCCCAGCATTTT.

The rearrangement uses TRBV7-6 and TRBJ2-3, with 10 nucleotides matching TRBD2. The CDR3 has 19 residues. Germline CDR1 is SGHVS and CDR2 is FNYEAQ. Trimming cost V 1 base and J 5 bases; bases outside gene matches: 15. The CDR3 DNA is TGTGCCAGCAGCTTAGTCGGTCCCGGACTAGCGGAAGAAAGAGATACGCAGTATTTT. Translated, it gives CASSLVGPGLAEERDTQYF.

This chain joins TRBV7-2 and TRBJ2-7, with TRBD2 as a possible D gene (6 bases). Germline V lookup: CDR1 SGHTA, CDR2 FQGNSA. The V end was cut by 0 bases, the J end by 2 bases, with 17 bases between. The CDR3 sequence is 17 residues long. The CDR3 is CASSLAGRRGGAYEQYF. The CDR3 DNA reads TGTGCCAGCAGCTTAGCGGGGCGGCGGGGCGGGGCCTACGAGCAGTACTTC.

The chain is built from TRBV19 and TRBJ2-5; D may be TRBD2 (6 bases). Trimming removed 8 bases at V and 1 base at J, with 11 bases between. This CDR3 has 13 amino acids. Germline values: CDR1 LNHDA, CDR2 SQIVND (reference sequence). The CDR3 is CASSRLGQETQYF. In nucleotides, the CDR3 is TGTGCCAGTTCCCGACTAGGCCAAGAGACCCAGTACTTC. The whole variable domain, filled in from reference TRBV19 and TRBJ2-5, reads DGGITQSPKYLFRKEGQNVTLSCEQNLNHDAMYWYRQDPGQGLRLIYYSQIVNDFQKGDIAEGYSVSREKKESFPLTVTSAQKNPTAFYLCASSRLGQETQYFGPGTRLLVL.

The chain is built from TRBV4-3 and TRBJ1-1; a possible D gene is TRBD1 (6 bases). Trimming removed 0 bases from V and 2 bases from J, with 19 bases in between. The germline gives CDR1 LGHNA, CDR2 YSLEER. This CDR3 has 18 amino acids. CDR3 DNA: TGCGCCAGCAGCCAAGACGGCCAGGGGCGGGGGTACAACACTGAAGCTTTCTTT. Protein product: CASSQDGQGRGYNTEAFF.

The chain couples TRBV28 to TRBJ1-2, with a weak D call TRBD1 (6 bases). Germline V CDR1 and CDR2: MDHEN, SYDVKM. The CDR3 has 14 amino acids. The germline V and J ends were trimmed by 4 bases and 8 bases, with 17 bases remaining between them. CDR3 protein: CASSSDGTGTGYTF. The CDR3 nucleotides are TGTGCCAGCAGTTCCGATGGGACCGGGACAGGCTACACCTTC.

The CDR3 DNA follows: TGTGCCAGCAGCGTAGTAGGGGCAGATGGTCAGGGCTACACCTTC. Protein product: CASSVVGADGQGYTF. This chain uses TRBV9 with TRBJ1-2, with D maybe TRBD1 (5 bases). The germline V gene encodes CDR1 SGDLS and CDR2 YYNGEE. V was pared by 0 bases and J by 8 bases, with 17 bases between. The CDR3 totals 15 residues.

This chain uses TRBV7-9 with TRBJ2-1; 8 nucleotides align to TRBD2. Per the germline V gene, CDR1 is SEHNR and CDR2 is FQNEAQ (reference sequence). V lost 2 bases and J lost 9; bases outside the gene matches: 6. The CDR3 has 14 amino acids. This CDR3 reads CASSLLRGGGEQFF. The CDR3 DNA sequence: TGTGCCAGCAGCTTACTCCGGGGGGGCGGTGAGCAGTTCTTC.

The chain carries TRBV7-2 and TRBJ2-1; 8 nucleotides line up with TRBD2. Germline CDR1 SGHTA, CDR2 FQGNSA. This CDR3 comprises 16 residues. The V and J ends lost 1 base and 3 bases, in that order; junction bases with no gene match: 5. CDR3 DNA sequence: TGTGCCAGCAGCTTAGTTGGGAGCGGGGGCTACAATGAGCAGTTCTTC. It specifies CASSLVGSGGYNEQFF.

The chain uses TRBV10-3 and TRBJ1-2; D might be TRBD1 (6 bases). V dropped 6 bases and J dropped 6 bases, with 11 bases sitting between them. CDR1 and CDR2 from the germline V gene are ENHRY and SYGVKD. This CDR3 has 12 amino acids. This chain's CDR3 is CAIRGSGDGYTF. CDR3 DNA sequence: TGTGCCATCAGGGGCTCAGGGGATGGCTACACCTTC.

This clone has a single count. The rearrangement links TRBV3-1 (or the pseudogene TRBV3-2) to TRBJ2-1, with D possibly being TRBD1 (6 bases). V lost 4 bases, J lost 9 bases, and 13 bases lay in between. The CDR3 loop spans 13 amino acids. CDR1 and CDR2 from the germline V gene are LGHDT and YNNKEL (reference sequence). The CDR3 DNA sequence: TGTGCCAGCAGCCTCAACAGGGAAGGTGAGCAGTTCTTC. As protein: CASSLNREGEQFF.

The chain employs TRBV2 and TRBJ1-1; D gene ambiguous. CDR1 and CDR2 (germline): SNHLY, FYNNEI. V was shortened by 6 bases and J by 5 bases, with 13 bases between the two germline ends. The CDR3 contains 13 residues. The CDR3 coding sequence is TGTGCCAGCAGACCGACCCAGGTTACTGAAGCTTTCTTT. This sequence encodes CASRPTQVTEAFF. Full variable domain (outside the CDR3, taken from reference TRBV2 and TRBJ1-1): EPEVTQTPSHQVTQMGQEVILRCVPISNHLYFYWYRQILGQKVEFLVSFYNNEISEKSEIFDDQFSVERPDGSNFTLKIRSTKLEDSAMYFCASRPTQVTEAFFGQGTRLTVV.

V is TRBV19 and J is TRBJ1-2, with no clear D. The CDR3 spans 13 residues. CDR1 is LNHDA and CDR2 is SQIVND in the germline V gene (reference sequence). The germline V and J ends were trimmed by 5 bases and 4 bases, with 11 bases remaining between them. CDR3 residues: CASSGDILYGYTF. The CDR3 DNA sequence: TGTGCCAGTAGTGGCGACATTCTCTATGGCTACACCTTC.

This clone was seen once. The chain employs TRBV3-1 (or the pseudogene TRBV3-2) and TRBJ2-1, with 9 nucleotides matching TRBD2. The V gene end was trimmed by 5 bases and the J gene end by 9 bases; junction bases not matched to a gene: 17. The CDR3 is made up of 17 amino acids. Germline CDR1 is LGHDT and CDR2 is YNNKEL (reference sequence). CDR3: CASSLRLAALLTGEQFF. The DNA for the CDR3 is TGTGCCAGCAGCTTAAGACTAGCGGCCCTTCTGACCGGTGAGCAGTTCTTC.

This clone appeared many times. V is TRBV9 and J is TRBJ2-1; TRBD1 matches 7 bases. Germline V gene sequence: CDR1 SGDLS, CDR2 YYNGEE. CDR3 length equals 14 residues. V trimming: 6 bases; J trimming: 3 bases; junction bases outside the gene matches: 6. The CDR3 loop is CASNAGQVYNEQFF. For the CDR3, the DNA is TGTGCCAGCAACGCCGGACAGGTCTACAATGAGCAGTTCTTC.

This clone was seen a handful of times. V usage is TRBV4-2 and J usage is TRBJ2-7, with D possibly TRBD2 on 5 matching bases. CDR1 LGHNA and CDR2 YNFKEQ come from the germline V gene. CDR3 length: 14 amino acids. The V end lost 4 bases, the J end lost 2 bases, and 12 bases lay between the germline ends. CDR3 sequence (DNA): TGTGCCAGCAGCCTTAGCCACGGGACCTACGAGCAGTACTTC. Translation gives CASSLSHGTYEQYF.

The chain joins TRBV18 to TRBJ1-1; D is possibly TRBD1 (5 bases). The CDR3 is made up of 13 amino acids. V lost 1 base and J 11 bases, leaving 14 bases between the germline ends. Germline V gene sequence: CDR1 KGHSH, CDR2 LQKENI. The CDR3 DNA sequence: TGTGCCAGCTCACCACTTGGGGAACAGGAGGCTTTCTTT. This gives the protein CASSPLGEQEAFF.

The rearrangement links TRBV5-6 to TRBJ2-2, with D perhaps TRBD2 (5 bases). Per the germline V gene, CDR1 is SGHDT and CDR2 is YYEEEE. CDR3 length: 15 amino acids. Trimming stripped 2 bases from V and 4 bases from J, with 12 bases between. The CDR3 here is CASSFRGAVTGELFF. The CDR3 nucleotides are TGTGCCAGCAGCTTCCGGGGTGCGGTCACCGGGGAGCTGTTTTTT.

The rearrangement links TRBV4-3 to TRBJ1-3; TRBD1 aligns across 9 bases. The CDR3 spans 15 residues. V lost 4 bases and J lost 8; bases outside the gene matches: 9. Germline-derived CDR1 and CDR2 are LGHNA and YSLEER. Written as DNA, the CDR3 is TGCGCCAGCAGCCCGAAGACAGGGGGGGTAGACACCATATATTTT. Translating it yields CASSPKTGGVDTIYF.

V and J are TRBV15 and TRBJ2-1, with no clear D. Germline V gene data show CDR1 as LNHNV and CDR2 as YYDKDF (reference sequence). The CDR3 has 16 amino acids. V was trimmed by 0 bases and J by 0 bases, leaving 9 bases between them. Here the CDR3 reads CATSRDELSSYNEQFF. The CDR3 DNA reads TGTGCCACCAGCAGAGATGAGTTAAGCTCCTACAATGAGCAGTTCTTC.